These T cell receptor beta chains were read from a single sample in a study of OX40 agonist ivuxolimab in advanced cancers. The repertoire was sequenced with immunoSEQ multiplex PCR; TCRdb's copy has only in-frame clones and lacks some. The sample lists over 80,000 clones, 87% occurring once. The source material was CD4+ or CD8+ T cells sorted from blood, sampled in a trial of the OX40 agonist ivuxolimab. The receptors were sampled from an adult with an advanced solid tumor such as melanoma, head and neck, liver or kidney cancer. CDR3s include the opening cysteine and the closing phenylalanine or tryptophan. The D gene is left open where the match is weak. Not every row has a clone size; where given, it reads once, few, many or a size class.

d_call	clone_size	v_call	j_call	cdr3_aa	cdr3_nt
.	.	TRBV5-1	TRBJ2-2	CASSRDTRDPGELFF	TGCGCCAGCAGCCGGGATACGCGGGACCCCGGGGAGCTGTTTTTT
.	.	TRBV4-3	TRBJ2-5	CASSQDEGAQYF	TGCGCCAGCAGCCAAGATGAGGGGGCCCAGTACTTC
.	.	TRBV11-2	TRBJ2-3	CASSLQGTGDTQYF	TGTGCCAGCAGCTTGCAGGGGACGGGAGATACGCAGTATTTT
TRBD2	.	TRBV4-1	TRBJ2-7	CASSQGPGLAGESHEQYF	TGCGCCAGCAGCCAAGGCCCGGGACTAGCGGGAGAATCTCACGAGCAGTACTTC
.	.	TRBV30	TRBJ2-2	CAWSFGGNTGELFF	TGTGCCTGGAGCTTCGGGGGTAACACCGGGGAGCTGTTTTTT
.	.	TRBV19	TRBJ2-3	CASSIPVVNTQYF	TGTGCCAGTAGTATACCAGTGGTGAATACGCAGTATTTT
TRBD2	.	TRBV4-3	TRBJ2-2	CASSQDRLAERDGELFF	TGCGCCAGCAGCCAAGATAGACTAGCCGAGAGGGACGGGGAGCTGTTTTTT
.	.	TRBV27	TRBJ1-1	CASSLRGSGTEAFF	TGTGCCAGCAGTTTAAGGGGTAGTGGCACTGAAGCTTTCTTT
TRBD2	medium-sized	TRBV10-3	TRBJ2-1	CAITKTSGHEQFF	TGTGCCATCACCAAGACTAGCGGCCATGAGCAGTTCTTC
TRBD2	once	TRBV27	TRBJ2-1	CASSHPGLGAYNEQFF	TGTGCCAGCAGTCATCCGGGACTAGGGGCTTACAATGAGCAGTTCTTC
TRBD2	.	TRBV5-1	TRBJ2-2	CASSQTSDAPNTGELFF	TGCGCCAGCAGCCAGACTAGCGATGCCCCGAACACCGGGGAGCTGTTTTTT
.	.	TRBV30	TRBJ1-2	CAWRRGVSNYGYTF	TGTGCCTGGAGGAGGGGGGTTTCTAACTATGGCTACACCTTC
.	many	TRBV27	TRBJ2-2	CASSLRGSSTGELFF	TGTGCCAGCAGTTTAAGAGGGAGCTCCACCGGGGAGCTGTTTTTT
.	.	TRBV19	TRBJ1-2	CASSKGQPSNYGYTF	TGTGCCAGTAGTAAAGGACAGCCCTCTAACTATGGCTACACCTTC
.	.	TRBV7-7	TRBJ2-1	CASSLSLAGKQFF	TGTGCTAGCAGCTTATCACTAGCTGGTAAGCAGTTCTTC
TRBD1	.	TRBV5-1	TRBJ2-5	CASSLGTGASQETQYF	TGCGCCAGCAGCTTGGGGACAGGGGCCTCCCAAGAGACCCAGTACTTC
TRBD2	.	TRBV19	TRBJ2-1	CASSPRTGGGYNEQFF	TGTGCCAGTAGTCCCCGGACGGGAGGGGGATACAATGAGCAGTTCTTC
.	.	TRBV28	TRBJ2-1	CASSLPNNEQFF	TGTGCCAGCAGTTTACCCAACAATGAGCAGTTCTTC
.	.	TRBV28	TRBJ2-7	CASSLFGSREQYF	TGTGCCAGCAGTTTATTCGGGAGTCGCGAGCAGTACTTC
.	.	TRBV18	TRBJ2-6	CASSPGGRSGANVLTF	TGTGCCAGCTCACCAGGGGGCCGCTCTGGGGCCAACGTCCTGACTTTC